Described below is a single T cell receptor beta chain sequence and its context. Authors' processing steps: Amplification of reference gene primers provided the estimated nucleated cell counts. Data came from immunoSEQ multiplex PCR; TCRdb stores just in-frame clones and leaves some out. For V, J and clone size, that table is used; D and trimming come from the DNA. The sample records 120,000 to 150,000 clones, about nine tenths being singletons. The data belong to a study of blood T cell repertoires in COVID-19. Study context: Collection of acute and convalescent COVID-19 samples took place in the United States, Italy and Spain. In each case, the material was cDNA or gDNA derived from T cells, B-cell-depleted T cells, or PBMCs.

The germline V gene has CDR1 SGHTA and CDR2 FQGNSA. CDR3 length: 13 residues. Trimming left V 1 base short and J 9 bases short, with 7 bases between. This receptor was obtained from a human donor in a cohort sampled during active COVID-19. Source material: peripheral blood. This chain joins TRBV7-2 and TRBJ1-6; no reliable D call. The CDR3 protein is CASSLGYGSPLHF. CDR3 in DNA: TGTGCCAGCAGCTTAGGGTACGGTTCACCCCTCCACTTT.